This TCR beta chain comes out of a study of beta chain features in type 1 diabetes. Study-wide results and caveats: Individuals with type 1 diabetes displayed fewer insertions and more deletions at VDJ junctions. Shorter TCRB CDR3s, moderately but significantly so, marked every one of the four CD4+ subsets in Type 1 diabetes patients.

This clone was detected a few times. Its antigen is unknown. Investigators reverse transcribed all isolated RNA, so they sequenced expressed TCRB transcripts. The data were produced by immunoSEQ multiplex PCR, yet TCRdb's version contains in-frame clones alone and is incomplete. Among a few hundred thousand clones listed, 15% to 20% were seen once. Germline V CDR1 and CDR2: LGHNA, YNFKEQ. This CDR3 has 16 residues. V was shortened by 4 bases and J by 1 base, with 13 bases between the two germline ends. The chain employs TRBV4-2 and TRBJ2-2, with D perhaps matching TRBD1 or TRBD2 (6 bases each). The clonotype originates from a man under 40 with type 1 diabetes. The sample taken for sequencing was naive CD4+ T cells from blood. The CDR3 region is CASSPAAGQNTGELFF. In nucleotides, the CDR3 is TGTGCCAGCAGCCCAGCGGCGGGACAGAACACCGGGGAGCTGTTTTTT.